Sequencing of this T cell receptor beta chain was carried out in a study of blood T cells in healthy people across ages. Whole-study findings and limits: The diversity estimates, figures obtained from one million T cells, were considered underestimates. More naive CD4+ cells and higher diversity marked long-lived donors relative to aged donors.

Of note for this clonotype: What it binds is unknown.

Germline-derived CDR1 and CDR2 are SQVTM and ANQGSEA. The CDR3 contains 15 residues. Trimming at V came to 0 bases and at J to 13 bases, leaving 14 bases not matched to a gene. Then a second PCR, running roughly 7 to 11 cycles, was carried out with a sample-barcoded 5' primer and a J-beta primer mix. Template switching added a 12-random-nucleotide identifier to every cDNA molecule. All samples gave at least 2.5 million CDR3-containing paired-end reads. Each CDR3 protein is one row after TCRdb ran MiXCR on the 5' RACE reads. Found here are approximately 1.5 million distinct CDR3 sequences, approximately 42% of them singletons; the top ten hold about 4%.

The sequencing sample was made of blood. The origin of this receptor is a woman aged 18 to 35 in good health. The gene calls are TRBV29-1 and TRBJ2-4; 8 nucleotides align to TRBD2. This CDR3 is CSVEDTQRESHEQYF. CDR3 sequence (DNA): TGCAGCGTTGAAGATACCCAGCGGGAGTCCCATGAGCAGTACTTC.